The entry below describes one TCR beta chain. Its specificity is unknown. These data come from a study of T cell responses to AZD1222 COVID-19 vaccine. Study-wide background: Second doses were pooled across both intervals (about 4 or about 12 weeks). Findings and limits, study-wide: The reported proportion of spike-specific TCRs targeting unmutated variant regions was nearly half. Spike-specific TCR breadth rose after two AZD1222 doses, and depth rose as well. In a largely white British group with more females than males, clonal diversity was possibly underestimated.

V lost 4 bases and J 4 bases, leaving 14 bases between the germline ends. The germline V gene encodes CDR1 SGDLS and CDR2 YYNGEE. CDR3 length: 15 amino acids. Repertoires were generated with immunoSEQ multiplex PCR, while TCRdb's copy carries only in-frame clones and drops some. The sample lists some 100,000 clones, about 87% occurring once. The sample consisted of peripheral blood, taken on day 0 of AZD1222 vaccination. The chain joins TRBV9 to TRBJ2-2; a weak D match, TRBD1 (7 bases). The source is an adult in good health. CDR3 nucleotides: TGTGCCAGCAGCCCACCAGGGGGGTTCACCGGGGAGCTGTTTTTT. This codes for CASSPPGGFTGELFF.